This T cell receptor beta chain was found in a study of Ad26.COV2.S vaccination and SARS-CoV-2 variants. About the study: Once, or twice with 56 days between doses, Ad26.COV2.S was given intramuscularly. Study-wide points: The TCR breadth and depth analyses may have understated or missed part of the total T cell responses.

Using immunoSEQ multiplex PCR, the repertoire was profiled, and TCRdb retains in-frame clones only, with some absent. The sample shows 440,000 or so clones, 90% of them seen only once. In regard to this clone: The target antigen is unknown.

Looked up from germline, CDR1 is SGHVS and CDR2 is FNYEAQ. CDR3 size: 12 residues. Deletions cut 1 base from V and 8 bases from J, with 6 bases between. Specified treatment: about 20 received Ad26.COV2.S at low or high dose, single or two shots; several received placebo; per-sample allocation not given. Material that was analyzed had been drawn on day 63 after the first vaccine or placebo injection. The input for sequencing was peripheral blood, taken in a trial of Ad26.COV2.S vaccine versus placebo. J is TRBJ2-1 and V is TRBV7-6; D remains unclear. The sequence was collected from a person between 18 and 65 years old who received the Ad26.COV2.S COVID-19 vaccine or a placebo. This CDR3 reads CASSLVGDEQFF. CDR3 nucleotides: TGTGCCAGCAGCTTAGTTGGCGATGAGCAGTTCTTC.